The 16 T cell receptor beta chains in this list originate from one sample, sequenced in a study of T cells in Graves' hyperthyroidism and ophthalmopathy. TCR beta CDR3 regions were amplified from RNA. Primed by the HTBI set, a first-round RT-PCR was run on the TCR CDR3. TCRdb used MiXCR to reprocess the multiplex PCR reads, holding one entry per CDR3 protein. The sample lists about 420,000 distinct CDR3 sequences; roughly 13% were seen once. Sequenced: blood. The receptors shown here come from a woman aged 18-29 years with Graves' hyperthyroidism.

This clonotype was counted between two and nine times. The CDR3 DNA reads TGTGCCATCGGAGCAGGGGGCTCCTATGGCTACACCTTC. Translating gives CAIGAGGSYGYTF. This rearrangement joins TRBV10-3 to TRBJ1-2; 8 bases agree with TRBD1. Germline CDR1 is ENHRY and CDR2 is SYGVKD. Trimming took 8 bases from V and 4 from J; bases not matched to a gene: 6. The CDR3 covers 13 residues.

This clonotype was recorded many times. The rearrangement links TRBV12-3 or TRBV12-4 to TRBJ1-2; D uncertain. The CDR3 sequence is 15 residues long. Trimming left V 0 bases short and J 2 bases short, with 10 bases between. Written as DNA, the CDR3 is TGTGCCAGCAGTTTAGCCGGACCTCTAAACTATGGCTACACCTTC. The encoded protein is CASSLAGPLNYGYTF.

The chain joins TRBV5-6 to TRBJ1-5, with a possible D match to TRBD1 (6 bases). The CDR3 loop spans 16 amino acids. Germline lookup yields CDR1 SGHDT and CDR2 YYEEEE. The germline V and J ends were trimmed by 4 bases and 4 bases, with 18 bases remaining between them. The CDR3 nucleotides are TGTGCCAGCAGCCCGCACAGGGCTAGTTCGAATCAGCCCCAGCATTTT. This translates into CASSPHRASSNQPQHF.

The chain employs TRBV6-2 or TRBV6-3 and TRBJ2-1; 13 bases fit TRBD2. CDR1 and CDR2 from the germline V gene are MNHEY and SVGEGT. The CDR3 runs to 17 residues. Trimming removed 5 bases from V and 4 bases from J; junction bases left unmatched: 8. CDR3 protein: CASSPGTSGKRYNEQFF. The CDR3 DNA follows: TGTGCCAGCAGTCCCGGGACTAGCGGGAAGAGATACAATGAGCAGTTCTTC.

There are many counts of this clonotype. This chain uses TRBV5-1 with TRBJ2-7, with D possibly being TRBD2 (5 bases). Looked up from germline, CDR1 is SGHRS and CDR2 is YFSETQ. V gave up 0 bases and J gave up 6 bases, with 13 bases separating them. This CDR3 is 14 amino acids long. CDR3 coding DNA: TGCGCCAGCAGCTTGGGCCGGGGAGAGAGCGAGCAGTACTTC. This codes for CASSLGRGESEQYF.

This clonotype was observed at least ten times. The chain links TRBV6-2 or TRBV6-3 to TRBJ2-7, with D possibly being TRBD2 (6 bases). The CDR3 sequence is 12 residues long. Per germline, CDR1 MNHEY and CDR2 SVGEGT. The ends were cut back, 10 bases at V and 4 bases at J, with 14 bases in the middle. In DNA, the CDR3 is TGTGCCACCTCTGGCGGGGTTTACGAGCAGTACTTC. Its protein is CATSGGVYEQYF.

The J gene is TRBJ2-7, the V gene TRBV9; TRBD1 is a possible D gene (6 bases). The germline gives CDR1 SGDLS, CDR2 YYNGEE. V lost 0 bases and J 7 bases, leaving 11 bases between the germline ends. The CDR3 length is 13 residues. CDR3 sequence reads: CASSVGHQGEQYF. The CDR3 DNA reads TGTGCCAGCAGCGTAGGGCACCAGGGGGAGCAGTACTTC. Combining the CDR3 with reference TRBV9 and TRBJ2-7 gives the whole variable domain DSGVTQTPKHLITATGQRVTLRCSPRSGDLSVYWYQQSLDQGLQFLIQYYNGEERAKGNILERFSAQQFPDLHSELNLSSLELGDSALYFCASSVGHQGEQYFGPGTRLTVT.

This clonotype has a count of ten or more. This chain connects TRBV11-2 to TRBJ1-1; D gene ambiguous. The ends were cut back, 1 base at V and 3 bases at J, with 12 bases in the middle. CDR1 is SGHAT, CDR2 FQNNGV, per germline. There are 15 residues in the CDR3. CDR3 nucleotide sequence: TGTGCCAGCAGCTTAGCCCCCGCCCGGCACACTGAAGCTTTCTTT. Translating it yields CASSLAPARHTEAFF.

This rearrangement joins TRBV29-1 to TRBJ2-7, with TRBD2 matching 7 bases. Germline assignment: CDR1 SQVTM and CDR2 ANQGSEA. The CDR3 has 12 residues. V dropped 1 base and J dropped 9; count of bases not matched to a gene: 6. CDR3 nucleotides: TGCAGCGTTGAAGGACTAGCAGGCGGGCAGTACTTC. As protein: CSVEGLAGGQYF.

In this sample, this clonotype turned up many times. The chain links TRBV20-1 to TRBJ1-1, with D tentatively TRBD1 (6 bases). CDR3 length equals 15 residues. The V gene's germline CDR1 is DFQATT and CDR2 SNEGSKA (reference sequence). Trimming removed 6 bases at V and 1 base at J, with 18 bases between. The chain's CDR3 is CSATPRQDPNTEAFF. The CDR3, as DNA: TGCAGTGCCACTCCGAGACAGGACCCGAACACTGAAGCTTTCTTT.

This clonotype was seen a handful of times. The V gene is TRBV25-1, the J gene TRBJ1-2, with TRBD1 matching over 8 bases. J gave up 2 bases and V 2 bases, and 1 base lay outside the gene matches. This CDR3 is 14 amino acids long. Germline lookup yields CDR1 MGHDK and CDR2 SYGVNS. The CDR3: CASSEAGGNYGYTF. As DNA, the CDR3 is TGTGCCAGCAGTGAAGCAGGGGGCAACTATGGCTACACCTTC.

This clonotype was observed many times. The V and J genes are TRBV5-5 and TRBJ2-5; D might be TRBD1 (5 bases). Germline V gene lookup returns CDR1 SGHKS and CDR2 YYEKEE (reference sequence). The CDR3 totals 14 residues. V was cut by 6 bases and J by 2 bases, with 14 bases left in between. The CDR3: CASTQGSSQETQYF. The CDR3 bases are TGTGCCAGCACCCAGGGTTCTTCTCAAGAGACCCAGTACTTC.

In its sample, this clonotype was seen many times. Written as DNA, the CDR3 is TGTGCCAGCAGTTCACGACAGCGCCCTAACTATGGCTACACCTTC. Residues: CASSSRQRPNYGYTF. V gene TRBV28 combines with J gene TRBJ1-2; D may be TRBD1 (5 bases). V was cut by 4 bases and J by 0 bases, with 12 bases left in between. The CDR3 contains 15 residues. Germline CDR1 reads MDHEN; CDR2 reads SYDVKM.

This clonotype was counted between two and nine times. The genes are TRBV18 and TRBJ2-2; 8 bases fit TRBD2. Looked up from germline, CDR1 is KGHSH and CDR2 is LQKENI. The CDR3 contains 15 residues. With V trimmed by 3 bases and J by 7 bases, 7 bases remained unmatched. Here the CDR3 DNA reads TGTGCCAGCTCACCCGACGGGAGGGCCAACGGGGAGCTGTTTTTT. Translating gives CASSPDGRANGELFF.

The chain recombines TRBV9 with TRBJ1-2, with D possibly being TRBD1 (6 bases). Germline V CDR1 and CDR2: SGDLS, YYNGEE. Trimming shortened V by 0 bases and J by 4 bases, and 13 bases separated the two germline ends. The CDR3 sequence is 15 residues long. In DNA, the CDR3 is TGTGCCAGCAGCGTAGAGGCAGGGGCGGGCTATGGCTACACCTTC. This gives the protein CASSVEAGAGYGYTF.

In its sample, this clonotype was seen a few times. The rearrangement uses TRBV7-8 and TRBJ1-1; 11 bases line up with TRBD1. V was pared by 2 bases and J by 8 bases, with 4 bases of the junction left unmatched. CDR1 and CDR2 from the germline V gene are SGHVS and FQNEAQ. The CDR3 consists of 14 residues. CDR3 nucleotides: TGTGCCAGCAGCTTATCCGGGACAGGGGGGGAAGCTTTCTTT. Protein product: CASSLSGTGGEAFF.